Described below is a single T cell receptor (beta chain) sequence and its context. Its antigen is unknown. Base qualities are not provided; no much larger clone lies one nucleotide away. These data belong to a study of response to subunit inactivated influenza vaccine (dated 2018 in TCRdb). A note on the overall study: Deep quantitative T cell receptor repertoire profiling was used in the study to track responses to a trivalent subunit inactivated influenza vaccine.

Findings and caveats that apply to the study as a whole: It was suggested by the authors that each seasonal influenza vaccination may recruit only a limited number of new T cells.

The library was produced with RT-PCR. The instrument was an Illumina HiSeq 2500. Using fastp trimming at Q25 and MiXCR clonotype assembly, TCRdb reanalyzed the public sequencing data and kept in-frame beta chains. Rows matching on CDR3 protein sequence are summarized as one entry with the most common DNA and genes. The sample table records 800,000 to 1,000,000 distinct CDR3 sequences; approximately 21% of these occur just once. The ten top clones hold roughly 10% of the sample. Here the sequenced sample was PBMCs from blood, taken less than 6 days after vaccination. The TCR sequence derives from a man aged 45-65 years who received an inactivated influenza vaccine. Donor details come from another sample of the same person, matched by shared clones.

The CDR3: CASSQEGAGYQETQYF. The nucleotides are TGCGCCAGCAGCCAAGAAGGCGCGGGGTACCAAGAGACCCAGTACTTC. This receptor chain uses TRBV4-3 and TRBJ2-5, with TRBD2 as a weak D call on 6 bases. Trimming at the junction amounts to 0 bases on V and 0 bases on J, and the germline ends lie 11 bases apart. The CDR3, cysteine through phenylalanine, is 16 amino acids long. Only the CDR3 DNA stays, 48 bases, in frame from base 1. Taken from the germline V gene, the CDR1 and CDR2 loops are LGHNA and YSLEER.